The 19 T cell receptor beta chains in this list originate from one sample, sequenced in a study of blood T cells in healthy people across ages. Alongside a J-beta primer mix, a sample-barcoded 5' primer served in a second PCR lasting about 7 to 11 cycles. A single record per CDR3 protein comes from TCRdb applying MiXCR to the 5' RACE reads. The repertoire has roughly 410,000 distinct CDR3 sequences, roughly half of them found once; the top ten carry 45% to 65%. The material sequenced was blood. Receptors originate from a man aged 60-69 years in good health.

CDR3 in DNA: TGTGCCAGCAGCCCACCGGGACAGGGGGAGGCCTACGAGCAGTACTTC. This gives the protein CASSPPGQGEAYEQYF. The V gene is TRBV7-2, the J gene TRBJ2-7, with 11 bases matching TRBD1. The junction had 8 bases not matched to a gene; V was cut back by 5 bases and J by 2 bases. The CDR3 extends over 16 amino acids. The germline V gene encodes CDR1 SGHTA and CDR2 FQGNSA.

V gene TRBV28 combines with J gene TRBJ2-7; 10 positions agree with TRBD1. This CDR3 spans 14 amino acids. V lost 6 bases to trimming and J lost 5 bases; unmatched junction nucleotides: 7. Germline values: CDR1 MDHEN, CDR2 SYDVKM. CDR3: CASRIPGQGNEQYF. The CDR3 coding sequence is TGTGCCAGCAGGATCCCGGGACAGGGGAACGAGCAGTACTTC.

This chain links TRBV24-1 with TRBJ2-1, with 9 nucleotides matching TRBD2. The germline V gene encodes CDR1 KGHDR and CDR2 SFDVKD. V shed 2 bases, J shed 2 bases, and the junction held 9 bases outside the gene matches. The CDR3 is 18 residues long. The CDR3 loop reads CATSDWTTSGGAYNEQFF. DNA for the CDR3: TGTGCCACCAGTGATTGGACGACTAGCGGAGGGGCCTACAATGAGCAGTTCTTC.

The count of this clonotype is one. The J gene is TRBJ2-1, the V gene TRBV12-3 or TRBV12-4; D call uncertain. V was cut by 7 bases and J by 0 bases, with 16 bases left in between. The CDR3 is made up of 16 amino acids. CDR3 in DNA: TGTGCCAGCACCCTAGTCCGTCAGGCCTCCTACAATGAGCAGTTCTTC. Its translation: CASTLVRQASYNEQFF.

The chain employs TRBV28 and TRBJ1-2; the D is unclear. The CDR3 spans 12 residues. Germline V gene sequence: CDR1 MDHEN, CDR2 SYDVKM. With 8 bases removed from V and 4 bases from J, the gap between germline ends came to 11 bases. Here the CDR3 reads CASYGRLYGYTF. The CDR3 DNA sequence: TGTGCCAGCTACGGACGTCTCTATGGCTACACCTTC.

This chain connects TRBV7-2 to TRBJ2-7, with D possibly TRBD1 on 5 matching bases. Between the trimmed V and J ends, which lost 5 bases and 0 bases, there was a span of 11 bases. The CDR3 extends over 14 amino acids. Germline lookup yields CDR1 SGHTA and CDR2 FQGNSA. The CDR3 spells CASSVRASSYEQYF. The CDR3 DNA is TGTGCCAGCAGCGTCAGGGCCAGCTCCTACGAGCAGTACTTC.

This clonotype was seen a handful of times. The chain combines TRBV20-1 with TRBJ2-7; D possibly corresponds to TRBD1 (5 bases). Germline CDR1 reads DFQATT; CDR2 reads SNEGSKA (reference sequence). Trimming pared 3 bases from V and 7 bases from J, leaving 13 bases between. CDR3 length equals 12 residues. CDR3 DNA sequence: TGCAGTGCTAGTACTAACAGGCCGGAGCAGTACTTC. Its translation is CSASTNRPEQYF.

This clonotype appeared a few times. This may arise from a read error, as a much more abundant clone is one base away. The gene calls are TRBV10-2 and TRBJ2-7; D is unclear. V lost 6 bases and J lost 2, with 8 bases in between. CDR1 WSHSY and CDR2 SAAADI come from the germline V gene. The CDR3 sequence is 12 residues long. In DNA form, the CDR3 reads TGCGCCAGCAGGGATTTCCCCTACGAGCAGTACTTC. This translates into CASRDFPYEQYF.

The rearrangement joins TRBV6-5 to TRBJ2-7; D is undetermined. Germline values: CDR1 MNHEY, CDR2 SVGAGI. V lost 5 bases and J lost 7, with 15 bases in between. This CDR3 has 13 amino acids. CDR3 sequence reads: CASSRLVGLEQYF. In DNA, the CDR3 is TGTGCCAGCAGTCGCTTGGTTGGTTTAGAGCAGTACTTC.

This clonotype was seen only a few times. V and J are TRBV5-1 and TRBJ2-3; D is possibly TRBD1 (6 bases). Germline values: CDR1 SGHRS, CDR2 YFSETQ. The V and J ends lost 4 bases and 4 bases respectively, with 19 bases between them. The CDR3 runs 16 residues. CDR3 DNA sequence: TGCGCCAGCAGCCGACAACAGGGCGGAGGACCAGATACGCAGTATTTT. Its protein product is CASSRQQGGGPDTQYF.

CDR3 DNA sequence: TGCAGTGCTAGAGATCCAACGGGGGGGAGAGATACGCAGTATTTT. Its protein product is CSARDPTGGRDTQYF. The chain joins TRBV20-1 to TRBJ2-3, with TRBD2 matching over 8 bases. V lost 0 bases and J lost 5; bases outside the gene matches: 7. The germline V gene encodes CDR1 DFQATT and CDR2 SNEGSKA (reference sequence). There are 15 residues in the CDR3.

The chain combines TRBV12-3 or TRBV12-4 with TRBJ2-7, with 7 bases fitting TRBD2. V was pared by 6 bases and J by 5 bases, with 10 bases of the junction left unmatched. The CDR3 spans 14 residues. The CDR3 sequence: CASSPTGGYDEQYF. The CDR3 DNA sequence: TGTGCCAGCAGCCCTACGGGGGGATACGACGAGCAGTACTTC.

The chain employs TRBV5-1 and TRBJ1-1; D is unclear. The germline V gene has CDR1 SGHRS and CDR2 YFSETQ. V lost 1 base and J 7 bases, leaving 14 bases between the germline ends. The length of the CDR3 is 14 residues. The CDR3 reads CASSLPGSWGEAFF. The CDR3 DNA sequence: TGCGCCAGCAGCTTGCCAGGAAGTTGGGGTGAAGCTTTCTTT.

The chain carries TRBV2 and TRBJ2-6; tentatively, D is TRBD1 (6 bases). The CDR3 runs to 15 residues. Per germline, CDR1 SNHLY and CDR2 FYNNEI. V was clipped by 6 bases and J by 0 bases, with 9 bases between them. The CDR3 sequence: CASRGAYSGANVLTF. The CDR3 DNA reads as TGTGCCAGCAGGGGGGCCTACTCTGGGGCCAACGTCCTGACTTTC.

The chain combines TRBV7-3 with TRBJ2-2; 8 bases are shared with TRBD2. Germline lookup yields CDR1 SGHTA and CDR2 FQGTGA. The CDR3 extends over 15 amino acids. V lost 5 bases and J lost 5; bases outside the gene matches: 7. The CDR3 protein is CASSLASGRTGELFF. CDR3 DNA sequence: TGTGCCAGCAGCCTTGCTAGCGGGCGGACCGGGGAGCTGTTTTTT. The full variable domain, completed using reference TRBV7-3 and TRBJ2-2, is GAGVSQTPSNKVTEKGKYVELRCDPISGHTALYWYRQSLGQGPEFLIYFQGTGAADDSGLPNDRFFAVRPEGSVSTLKIQRTERGDSAVYLCASSLASGRTGELFFGEGSRLTVL.

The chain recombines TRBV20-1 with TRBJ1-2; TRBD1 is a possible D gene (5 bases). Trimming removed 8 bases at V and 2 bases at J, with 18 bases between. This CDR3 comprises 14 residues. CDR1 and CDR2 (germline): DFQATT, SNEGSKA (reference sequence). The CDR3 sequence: CSTRGGAGNYGYTF. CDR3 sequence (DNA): TGCAGTACCAGAGGTGGGGCGGGGAACTATGGCTACACCTTC.

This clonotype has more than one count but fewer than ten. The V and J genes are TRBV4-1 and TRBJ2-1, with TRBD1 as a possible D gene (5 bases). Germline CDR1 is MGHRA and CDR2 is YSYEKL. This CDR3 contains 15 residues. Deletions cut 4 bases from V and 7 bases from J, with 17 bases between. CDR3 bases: TGCGCCAGCAGCCCGCAGGGATGGCTCCTAAATGAGCAGTTCTTC. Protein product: CASSPQGWLLNEQFF.

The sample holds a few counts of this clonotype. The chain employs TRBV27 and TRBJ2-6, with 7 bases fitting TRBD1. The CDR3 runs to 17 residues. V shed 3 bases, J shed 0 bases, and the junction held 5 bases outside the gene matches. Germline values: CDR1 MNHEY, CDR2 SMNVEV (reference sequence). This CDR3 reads CASSLHRGHSGANVLTF. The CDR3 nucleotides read TGTGCCAGCAGTTTGCATAGGGGGCACTCTGGGGCCAACGTCCTGACTTTC.

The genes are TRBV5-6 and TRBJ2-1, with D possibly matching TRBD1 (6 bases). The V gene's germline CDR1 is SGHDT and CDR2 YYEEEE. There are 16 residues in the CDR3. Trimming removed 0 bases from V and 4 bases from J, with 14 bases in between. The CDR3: CASSLEGRGNYNEQFF. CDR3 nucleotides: TGTGCCAGCAGCTTGGAAGGCAGGGGAAATTACAATGAGCAGTTCTTC.